This TCR beta chain is from a study of neurological immune-mediated disorders. Each CDR3 protein gets one entry after TCRdb re-called the 5' RACE reads with MiXCR. The sample comprises about 77,000 distinct CDR3 sequences, roughly 9% of which are singletons, and 1.5% to 2% rests with the top ten. This clonotype was seen repeatedly, ten times or more. This sequence originates from a man aged 45-65 years in good health. The sequenced sample was PBMCs.

This CDR3 reads CAAQGATDTQYF. CDR3 nucleotide sequence: TGTGCCGCACAGGGGGCAACAGATACGCAGTATTTT. V usage is TRBV10-3 and J usage is TRBJ2-3; 9 bases fit TRBD1. V gave up 11 bases and J gave up 3 bases; unmatched junction bases: 3. In germline, CDR1 is ENHRY, CDR2 SYGVKD. CDR3 length: 12 amino acids.